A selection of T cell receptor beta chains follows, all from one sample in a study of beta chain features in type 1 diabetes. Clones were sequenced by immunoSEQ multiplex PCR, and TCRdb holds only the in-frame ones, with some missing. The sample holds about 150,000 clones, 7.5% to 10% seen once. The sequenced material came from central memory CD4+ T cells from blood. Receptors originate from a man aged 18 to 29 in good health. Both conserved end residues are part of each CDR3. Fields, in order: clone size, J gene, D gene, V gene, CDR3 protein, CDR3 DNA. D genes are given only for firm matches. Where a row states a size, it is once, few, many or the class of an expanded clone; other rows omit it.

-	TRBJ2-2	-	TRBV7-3	CASSLTAANTGELFF	TGTGCCAGCAGCTTAACAGCGGCGAACACCGGGGAGCTGTTTTTT
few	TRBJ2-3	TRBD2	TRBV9	CASSTKGLAVSDTQYF	TGTGCCAGCAGCACAAAAGGACTAGCGGTCTCAGATACGCAGTATTTT
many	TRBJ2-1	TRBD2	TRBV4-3	CASSLVAGGQDEQFF	TGCGCCAGCAGCCTCGTTGCGGGGGGCCAGGATGAGCAGTTCTTC
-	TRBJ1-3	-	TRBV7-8	CASSLAIMATRSGNTIYF	TGTGCCAGCAGCTTAGCGATCATGGCCACAAGATCTGGAAACACCATATATTTT
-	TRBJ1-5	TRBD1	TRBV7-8	CASSKLQGRTSNQPQHF	TGTGCCAGCAGCAAATTACAGGGGAGGACCTCCAATCAGCCCCAGCATTTT
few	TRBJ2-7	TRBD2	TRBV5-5	CASSLGLADYEQYF	TGTGCCAGCAGCTTGGGACTAGCGGACTACGAGCAGTACTTC
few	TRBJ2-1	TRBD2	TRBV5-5	CASSFSGGGEQFF	TGTGCCAGCAGCTTCAGCGGGGGGGGTGAGCAGTTCTTC
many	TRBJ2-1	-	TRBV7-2	CASSLSSNLHNEQFF	TGTGCCAGCAGCTTAAGCTCGAACCTCCACAATGAGCAGTTCTTC
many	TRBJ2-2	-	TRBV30	CAWSGRELGTGELFF	TGTGCCTGGAGTGGACGGGAGTTGGGCACCGGGGAGCTGTTTTTT
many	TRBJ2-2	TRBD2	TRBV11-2	CASSFSGFKNTGELFF	TGTGCCAGCAGCTTTAGCGGGTTTAAGAACACCGGGGAGCTGTTTTTT
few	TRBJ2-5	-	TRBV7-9	CASSLGRQRYQETQYF	TGTGCCAGCAGCTTAGGCCGCCAGCGCTATCAAGAGACCCAGTACTTC
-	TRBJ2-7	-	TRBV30	CAWKGVYEQYF	TGTGCCTGGAAAGGGGTATACGAGCAGTACTTC
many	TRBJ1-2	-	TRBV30	CAWSGGVSGYTF	TGTGCCTGGAGTGGCGGAGTAAGTGGCTACACCTTC
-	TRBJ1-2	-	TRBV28	CASSLGQNYGYTF	TGTGCCAGCAGTTTAGGGCAGAACTATGGCTACACCTTC
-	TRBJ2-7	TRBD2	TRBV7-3	CASSKTSGPYEQYF	TGTGCCAGCAGCAAAACTAGCGGACCCTACGAGCAGTACTTC
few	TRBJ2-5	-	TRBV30	CAWSVRVRETQYF	TGTGCCTGGAGTGTACGGGTCAGAGAGACCCAGTACTTC
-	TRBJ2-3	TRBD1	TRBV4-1	CASSRGAGTGIGTDTQYF	TGCGCCAGCAGCCGAGGGGCCGGGACAGGAATTGGCACAGATACGCAGTATTTT
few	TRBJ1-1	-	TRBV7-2	CASSLVSRTEAFF	TGTGCCAGCAGCTTAGTTTCGCGCACTGAAGCTTTCTTT
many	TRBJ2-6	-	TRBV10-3	CAISGQTSGANVLTF	TGTGCCATCAGCGGACAGACCTCTGGGGCCAACGTCCTGACTTTC
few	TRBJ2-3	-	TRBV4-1	CASSQGQASTDTQYF	TGCGCCAGCAGCCAAGGACAGGCTAGCACAGATACGCAGTATTTT
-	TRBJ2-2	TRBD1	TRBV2	CASRGTGRLNTGELFF	TGTGCCTCCCGGGGGACAGGGAGATTGAACACCGGGGAGCTGTTTTTT
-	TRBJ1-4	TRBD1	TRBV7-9	CASSFPTGGANEKLFF	TGTGCCAGCAGCTTTCCGACAGGGGGCGCTAATGAAAAACTGTTTTTT